These T cell receptor beta chains were read from a single sample in a study of somatic mutations in cytotoxic T cells in rheumatoid arthritis. Method: immunoSEQ multiplex PCR; TCRdb's copy keeps in-frame clones and lacks some. The table has some 10,000 clones, about 70% seen once. Input material: CD8+ T cells sorted from blood. The receptors were gathered from a man between 60 and 70 years old in good health. CDR3s include the opening cysteine and the closing phenylalanine or tryptophan. D genes are given only for firm matches. The size of a clone is reported for some rows only, either as once, few or many, or as a class for expanded clones.

cdr3_length	v_call	d_call	clone_size	j_call	cdr3_aa	cdr3_nt
11	TRBV6-6	.	few	TRBJ1-1	CASSAPGFGFF	TGTGCCAGCAGTGCCCCAGGGTTCGGTTTCTTT
13	TRBV7-9	.	.	TRBJ2-3	CASSLGPRDTQYF	TGTGCCAGCAGCTTAGGACCGCGAGATACGCAGTATTTT
16	TRBV11-3	.	.	TRBJ2-1	CASSLRGGWVDNEQFF	TGTGCCAGCAGCTTACGGGGCGGGTGGGTTGACAATGAGCAGTTCTTC
14	TRBV19	TRBD1	few	TRBJ2-1	CASNTGQGHNEQFF	TGTGCCAGTAATACCGGACAGGGACACAATGAGCAGTTCTTC
14	TRBV11-1	.	.	TRBJ2-5	CASSLGQRQQTQYF	TGTGCCAGCAGCTTAGGACAGAGGCAGCAGACCCAGTACTTC
18	TRBV4-3	.	.	TRBJ1-2	CASSQDSSGGSGLDGYTF	TGCGCCAGCAGCCAAGATTCTTCCGGCGGCAGCGGACTTGACGGCTACACCTTC
13	TRBV27	.	.	TRBJ2-1	CASSFLPYNEQFF	TGTGCCAGCAGTTTCTTACCTTACAATGAGCAGTTCTTC
15	TRBV2	.	.	TRBJ2-7	CASSDGPEGIYEQYF	TGTGCCAGCAGTGATGGTCCCGAGGGAATCTACGAGCAGTACTTC
13	TRBV7-8	TRBD2	.	TRBJ2-1	CASSLGKLAEQFF	TGTGCCAGCAGCTTAGGAAAACTAGCGGAGCAGTTCTTC
15	TRBV5-8	.	.	TRBJ1-1	CASSLVSGTNTEAFF	TGTGCCAGCAGCTTGGTCTCGGGGACGAACACTGAAGCTTTCTTT
16	TRBV4-3	TRBD2	few	TRBJ2-3	CASSQDPSGSADTQYF	TGCGCCAGCAGCCAAGATCCTAGCGGGAGCGCAGATACGCAGTATTTT
12	TRBV27	.	.	TRBJ2-7	CASSSPAREQYF	TGTGCCAGCAGTTCCCCGGCCCGCGAGCAGTACTTC
15	TRBV29-1	TRBD2	.	TRBJ2-1	CSVEGTSGGINEQFF	TGCAGCGTTGAAGGGACTAGCGGGGGTATCAATGAGCAGTTCTTC
11	TRBV29-1	TRBD1	.	TRBJ2-7	CSAWTGHEQYF	TGCAGCGCCTGGACAGGGCACGAGCAGTACTTC
13	TRBV30	.	.	TRBJ2-7	CAWRSRGAYEQYF	TGTGCCTGGAGAAGTAGGGGCGCCTACGAGCAGTACTTC
15	TRBV4-1	TRBD2	.	TRBJ2-3	CASSLSGGITDTQYF	TGCGCCAGCAGCCTGAGCGGGGGCATAACAGATACGCAGTATTTT
14	TRBV6-5	.	once	TRBJ2-5	CASSYQGLQETQYF	TGTGCCAGCAGTTACCAGGGTCTCCAAGAGACCCAGTACTTC
14	TRBV7-9	.	.	TRBJ2-1	CASSPSGRYNEQFF	TGTGCCAGCAGCCCCAGCGGACGTTACAATGAGCAGTTCTTC
13	TRBV11-2	.	few	TRBJ1-1	CASSLTGNTEAFF	TGTGCCAGCAGCTTGACAGGGAACACTGAAGCTTTCTTT
13	TRBV30	.	.	TRBJ1-1	CAWSVHDGTEAFF	TGTGCCTGGAGTGTACATGACGGCACTGAAGCTTTCTTT
14	TRBV6-6	.	few	TRBJ2-3	CASSKAASTDTQYF	TGTGCCAGCAGCAAAGCGGCGAGCACAGATACGCAGTATTTT
18	TRBV10-3	TRBD2	.	TRBJ2-7	CAISEPWTPGGVNYEQYF	TGTGCCATCAGTGAGCCGTGGACCCCGGGAGGGGTAAACTACGAGCAGTACTTC
16	TRBV19	TRBD1	.	TRBJ1-4	CASRGDSYATNEKLFF	TGTGCCAGTAGGGGGGACAGCTATGCAACTAATGAAAAACTGTTTTTT
12	TRBV28	.	large	TRBJ2-2	CASSSSEGELFF	TGTGCCAGCAGTTCCTCTGAGGGGGAGCTGTTTTTT
15	TRBV11-2	.	.	TRBJ2-7	CASSPGLLTSYEQYF	TGTGCCAGCAGCCCAGGACTCCTGACCTCCTACGAGCAGTACTTC
13	TRBV27	.	.	TRBJ2-7	CASSLTVAYEQYF	TGTGCCAGCAGCCTCACTGTTGCCTACGAGCAGTACTTC
15	TRBV7-2	.	.	TRBJ2-5	CASSTIERTRQTQYF	TGTGCCAGCAGCACCATCGAGCGGACGCGCCAGACCCAGTACTTC
15	TRBV7-9	TRBD2	few	TRBJ2-7	CASSLGLAGVYEQYF	TGTGCCAGCAGCTTAGGTCTAGCGGGAGTATACGAGCAGTACTTC
16	TRBV30	.	.	TRBJ2-6	CACRGPGIFGANVLTF	TGTGCCTGCCGGGGACCCGGCATTTTTGGGGCCAACGTCCTGACTTTC
12	TRBV5-5	.	once	TRBJ2-7	CASSYGTYEQYF	TGTGCCAGCAGCTACGGGACTTACGAGCAGTACTTC
16	TRBV7-9	.	.	TRBJ1-2	CASSLSTGLEAYGYTF	TGTGCCAGCAGCCTTTCCACGGGGTTGGAAGCCTATGGCTACACCTTC
16	TRBV7-8	.	.	TRBJ2-1	CASSQGELAPGDEQFF	TGTGCCAGCAGCCAAGGGGAACTAGCCCCTGGGGATGAGCAGTTCTTC
11	TRBV7-9	.	.	TRBJ2-7	CASSLGNEQYF	TGTGCCAGCAGCTTAGGTAACGAGCAGTACTTC